The clone carrying this T cell receptor beta chain was seen at least ten times. The antigen is undetermined. The time point here: newly diagnosed GD, antithyroid drugs for less than 3 months. RNA extracted from PBMCs served as the sequencing template. This record comes from a study of regulatory T cells in long-lasting Graves disease. Findings and limits, study-wide: Persistent Graves' patients showed a TCR diversity that was lower than that of newly diagnosed ones.

The authors built TCR beta libraries using iRepertoire HTBI primers and Arm-PCR of CDR3 regions. TCRdb analysed the multiplex PCR reads with MiXCR anew, one entry per CDR3 protein. The data contain more than 400,000 distinct CDR3 sequences, about a sixth of them seen just once; the ten biggest clones take up 9.5% to 12%. The V gene's germline CDR1 is SNHLY and CDR2 FYNNEI. This CDR3 contains 11 residues. With 8 bases clipped from V and 9 bases from J, the junction kept 1 base outside the gene matches. The same data also went into a second study, on T cells in Graves' hyperthyroidism and ophthalmopathy. That publication notes: For Graves' hyperthyroidism to be stable, ophthalmopathy could not progress within 18 months.

The input for sequencing was peripheral blood mononuclear cells (PBMCs), taken at new diagnosis, from a patient treated with antithyroid drugs. The clonotype was recovered from a woman in her twenties or thirties with Graves disease. The J gene is TRBJ2-4, the V gene TRBV2; 10 nucleotides line up with TRBD1. This chain's CDR3 is CASGDRGIQYF. In DNA form, the CDR3 reads TGTGCCAGCGGGGACAGGGGCATTCAGTACTTC.